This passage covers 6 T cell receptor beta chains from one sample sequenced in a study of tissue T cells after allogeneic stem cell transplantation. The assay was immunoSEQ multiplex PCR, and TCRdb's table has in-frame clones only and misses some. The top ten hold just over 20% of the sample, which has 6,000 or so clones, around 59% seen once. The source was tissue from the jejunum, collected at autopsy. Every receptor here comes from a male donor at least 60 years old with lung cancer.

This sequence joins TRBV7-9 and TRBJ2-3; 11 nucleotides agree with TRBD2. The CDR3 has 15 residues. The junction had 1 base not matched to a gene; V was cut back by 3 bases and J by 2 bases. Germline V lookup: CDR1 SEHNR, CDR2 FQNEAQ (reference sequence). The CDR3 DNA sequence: TGTGCCAGCAGCTTGACTAGCGGGACCACAGATACGCAGTATTTT. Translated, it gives CASSLTSGTTDTQYF.

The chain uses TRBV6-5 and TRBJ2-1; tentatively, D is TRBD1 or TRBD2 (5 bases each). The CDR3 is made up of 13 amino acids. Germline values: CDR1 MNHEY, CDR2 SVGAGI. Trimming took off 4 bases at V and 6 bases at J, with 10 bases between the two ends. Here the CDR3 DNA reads TGTGCCAGCAGTTCCCTCGGGGCCAATGAGCAGTTCTTC. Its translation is CASSSLGANEQFF.

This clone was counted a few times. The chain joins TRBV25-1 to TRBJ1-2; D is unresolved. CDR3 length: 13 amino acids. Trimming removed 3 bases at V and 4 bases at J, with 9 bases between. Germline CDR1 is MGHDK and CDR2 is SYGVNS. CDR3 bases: TGTGCCAGCAGTGAGTCCGCGACCTATGGCTACACCTTC. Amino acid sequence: CASSESATYGYTF.

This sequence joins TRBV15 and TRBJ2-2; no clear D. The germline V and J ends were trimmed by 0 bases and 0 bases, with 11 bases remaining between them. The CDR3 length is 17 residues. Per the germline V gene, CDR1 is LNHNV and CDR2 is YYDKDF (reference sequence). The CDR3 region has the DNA TGTGCCACCAGCAGAGATAGGAACAGTGCGAACACCGGGGAGCTGTTTTTT. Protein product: CATSRDRNSANTGELFF.

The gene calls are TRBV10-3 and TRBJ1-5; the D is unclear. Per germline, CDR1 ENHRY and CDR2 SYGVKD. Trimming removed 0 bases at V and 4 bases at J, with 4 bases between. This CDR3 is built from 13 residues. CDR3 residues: CAISESANQPQHF. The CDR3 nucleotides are TGTGCCATCAGTGAGTCGGCAAATCAGCCCCAGCATTTT.

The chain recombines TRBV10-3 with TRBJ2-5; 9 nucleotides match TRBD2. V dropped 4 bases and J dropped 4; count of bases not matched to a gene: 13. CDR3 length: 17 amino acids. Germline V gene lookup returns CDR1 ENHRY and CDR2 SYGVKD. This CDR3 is CAISAGGGRGVGETQYF. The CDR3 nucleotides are TGTGCCATCAGTGCGGGGGGCGGGAGGGGCGTTGGAGAGACCCAGTACTTC.